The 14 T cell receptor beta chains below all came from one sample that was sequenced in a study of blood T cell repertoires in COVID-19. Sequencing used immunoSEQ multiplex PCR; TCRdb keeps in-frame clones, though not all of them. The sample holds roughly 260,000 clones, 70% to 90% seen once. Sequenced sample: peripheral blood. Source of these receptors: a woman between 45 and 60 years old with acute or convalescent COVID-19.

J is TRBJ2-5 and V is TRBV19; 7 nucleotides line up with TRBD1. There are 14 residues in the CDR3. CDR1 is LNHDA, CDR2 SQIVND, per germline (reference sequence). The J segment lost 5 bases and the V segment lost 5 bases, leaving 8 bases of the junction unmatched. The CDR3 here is CASSPRGWGETQYF. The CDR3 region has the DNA TGTGCCAGTAGTCCCAGGGGGTGGGGGGAGACCCAGTACTTC.

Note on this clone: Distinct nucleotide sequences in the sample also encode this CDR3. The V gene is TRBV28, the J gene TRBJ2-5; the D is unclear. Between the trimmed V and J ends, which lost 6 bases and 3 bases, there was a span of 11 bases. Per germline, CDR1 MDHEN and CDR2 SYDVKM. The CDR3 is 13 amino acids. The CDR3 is CASSLTSEETQYF. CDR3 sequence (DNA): TGTGCCAGCAGCCTCACGTCAGAAGAGACCCAGTACTTC.

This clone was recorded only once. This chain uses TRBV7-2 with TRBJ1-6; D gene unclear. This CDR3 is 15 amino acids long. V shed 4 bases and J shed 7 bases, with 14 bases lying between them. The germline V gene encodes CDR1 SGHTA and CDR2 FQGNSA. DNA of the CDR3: TGTGCCAGCAGCTCCAGTCCGGGGAACAATTCACCCCTCCACTTT. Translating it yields CASSSSPGNNSPLHF.

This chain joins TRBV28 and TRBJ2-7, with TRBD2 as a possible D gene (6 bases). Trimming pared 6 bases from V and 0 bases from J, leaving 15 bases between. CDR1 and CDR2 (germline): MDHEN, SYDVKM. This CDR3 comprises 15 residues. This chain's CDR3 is CASSPSVAASYEQYF. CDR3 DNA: TGTGCCAGCAGCCCGAGTGTAGCGGCCTCCTACGAGCAGTACTTC.

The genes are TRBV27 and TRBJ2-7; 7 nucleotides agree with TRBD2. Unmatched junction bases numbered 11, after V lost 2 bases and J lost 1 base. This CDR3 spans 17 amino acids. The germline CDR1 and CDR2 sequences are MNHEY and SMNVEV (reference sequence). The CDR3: CASSLKYAAGESYEQYF. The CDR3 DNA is TGTGCCAGCAGTTTAAAGTATGCCGCGGGAGAATCCTACGAGCAGTACTTC.

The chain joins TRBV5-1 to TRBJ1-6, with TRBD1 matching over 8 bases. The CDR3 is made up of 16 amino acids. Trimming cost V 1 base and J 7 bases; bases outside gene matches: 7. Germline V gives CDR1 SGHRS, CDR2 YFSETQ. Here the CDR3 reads CASSLIGQGENSPLHF. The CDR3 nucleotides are TGCGCCAGCAGCTTGATCGGACAGGGTGAGAATTCACCCCTCCACTTT.

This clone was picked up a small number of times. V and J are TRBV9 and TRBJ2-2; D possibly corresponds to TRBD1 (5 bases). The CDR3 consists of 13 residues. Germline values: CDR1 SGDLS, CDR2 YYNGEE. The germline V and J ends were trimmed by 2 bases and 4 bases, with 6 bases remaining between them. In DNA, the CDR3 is TGTGCCAGCAGCGTCAGGGTCACCGGGGAGCTGTTTTTT. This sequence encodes CASSVRVTGELFF.

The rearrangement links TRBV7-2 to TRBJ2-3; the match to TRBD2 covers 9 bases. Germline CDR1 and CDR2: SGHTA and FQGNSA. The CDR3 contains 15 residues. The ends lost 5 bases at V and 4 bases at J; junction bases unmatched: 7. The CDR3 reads CASSPSGGRADTQYF. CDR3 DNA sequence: TGTGCCAGCAGCCCGTCTGGCGGGAGGGCAGATACGCAGTATTTT.

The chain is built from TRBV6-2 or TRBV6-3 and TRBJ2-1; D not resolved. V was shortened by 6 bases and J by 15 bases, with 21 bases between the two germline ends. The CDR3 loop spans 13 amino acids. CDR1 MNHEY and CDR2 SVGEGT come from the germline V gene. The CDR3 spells CASSPPPSRFLFF. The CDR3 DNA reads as TGTGCCAGCAGCCCCCCTCCCTCGCGCTTTCTGTTCTTC.

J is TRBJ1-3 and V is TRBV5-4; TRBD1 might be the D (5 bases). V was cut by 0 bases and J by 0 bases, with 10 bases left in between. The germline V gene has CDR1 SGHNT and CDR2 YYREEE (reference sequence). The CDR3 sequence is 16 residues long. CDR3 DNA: TGTGCCAGCAGCTTGGGGACACCTTCCTCTGGAAACACCATATATTTT. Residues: CASSLGTPSSGNTIYF.

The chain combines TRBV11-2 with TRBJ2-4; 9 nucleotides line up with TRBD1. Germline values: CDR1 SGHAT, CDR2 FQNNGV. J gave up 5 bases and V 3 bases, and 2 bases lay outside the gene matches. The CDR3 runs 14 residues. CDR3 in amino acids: CASSFRDRENIQYF. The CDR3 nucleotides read TGTGCCAGCAGCTTTCGGGACAGGGAAAACATTCAGTACTTC.

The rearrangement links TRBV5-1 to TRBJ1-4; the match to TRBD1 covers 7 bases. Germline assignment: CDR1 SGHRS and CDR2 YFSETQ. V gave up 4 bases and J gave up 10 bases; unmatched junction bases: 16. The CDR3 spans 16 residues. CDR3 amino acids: CASSPRTVSQGGKLFF. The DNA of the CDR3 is TGCGCCAGCAGCCCGAGGACAGTCTCGCAGGGGGGAAAACTGTTTTTT.

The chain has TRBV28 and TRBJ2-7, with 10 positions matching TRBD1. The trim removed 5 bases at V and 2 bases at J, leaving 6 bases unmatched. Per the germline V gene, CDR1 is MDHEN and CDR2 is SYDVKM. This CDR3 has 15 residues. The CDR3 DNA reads TGTGCCAGCAGTGGCCGGGACAGGGGCACCTACGAGCAGTACTTC. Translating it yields CASSGRDRGTYEQYF.

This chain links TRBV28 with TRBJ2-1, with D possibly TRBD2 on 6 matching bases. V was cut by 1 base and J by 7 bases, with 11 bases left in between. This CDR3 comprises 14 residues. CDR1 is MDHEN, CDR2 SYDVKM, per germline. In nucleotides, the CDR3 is TGTGCCAGCAGTTTATTCGGGAGCCGGAATGAGCAGTTCTTC. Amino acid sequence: CASSLFGSRNEQFF.